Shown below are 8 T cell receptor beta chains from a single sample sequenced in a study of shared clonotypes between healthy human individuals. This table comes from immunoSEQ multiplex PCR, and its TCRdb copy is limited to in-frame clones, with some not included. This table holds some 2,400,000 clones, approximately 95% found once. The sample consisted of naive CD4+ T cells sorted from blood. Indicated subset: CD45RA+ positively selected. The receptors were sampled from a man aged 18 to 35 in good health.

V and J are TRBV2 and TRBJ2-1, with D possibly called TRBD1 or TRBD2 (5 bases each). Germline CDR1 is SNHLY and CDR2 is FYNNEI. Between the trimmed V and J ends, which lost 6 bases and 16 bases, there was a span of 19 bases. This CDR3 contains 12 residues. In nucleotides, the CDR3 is TGTGCCAGCAGCCGAGGGACGCCGGGCCAATTCTTC. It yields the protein CASSRGTPGQFF.

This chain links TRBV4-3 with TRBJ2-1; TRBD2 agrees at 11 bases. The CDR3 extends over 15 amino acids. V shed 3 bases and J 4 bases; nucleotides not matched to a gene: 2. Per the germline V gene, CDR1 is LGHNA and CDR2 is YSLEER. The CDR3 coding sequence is TGCGCCAGCAGCCAGCTAGCGGGGGGTTACAATGAGCAGTTCTTC. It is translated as CASSQLAGGYNEQFF.

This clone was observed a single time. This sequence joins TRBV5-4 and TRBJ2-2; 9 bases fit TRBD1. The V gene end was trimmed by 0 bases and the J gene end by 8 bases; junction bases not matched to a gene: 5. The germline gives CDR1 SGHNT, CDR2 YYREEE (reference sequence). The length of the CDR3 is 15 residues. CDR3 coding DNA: TGTGCCAGCAGCTTGGACAGGGGGCTTATGGGGGAGCTGTTTTTT. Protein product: CASSLDRGLMGELFF.

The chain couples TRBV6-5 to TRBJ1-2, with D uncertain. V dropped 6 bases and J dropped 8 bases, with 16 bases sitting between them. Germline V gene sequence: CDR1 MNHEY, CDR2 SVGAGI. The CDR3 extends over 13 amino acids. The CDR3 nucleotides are TGTGCCAGCAGGACACGGGGTATATCCGGCTACACCTTC. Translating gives CASRTRGISGYTF.

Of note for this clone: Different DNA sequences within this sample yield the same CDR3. The CDR3 is CASSGQATDTQYF. Written as DNA, the CDR3 is TGTGCCAGCAGTGGGCAGGCCACAGATACGCAGTATTTT. This sequence joins TRBV2 and TRBJ2-3, with unresolved D. Germline lookup yields CDR1 SNHLY and CDR2 FYNNEI. V dropped 4 bases and J dropped 2 bases, with 7 bases sitting between them. The CDR3 has 13 residues.

The CDR3 DNA reads TGCGCCAGCAGCCAAGTGGGGGGGAGCTCCTACGAGCAGTACTTC. Protein sequence: CASSQVGGSSYEQYF. The chain links TRBV4-3 to TRBJ2-7, with 7 bases lining up with TRBD2. J gave up 0 bases and V 1 base, and 3 bases lay outside the gene matches. CDR1 and CDR2 (germline): LGHNA, YSLEER. The CDR3 covers 15 residues.

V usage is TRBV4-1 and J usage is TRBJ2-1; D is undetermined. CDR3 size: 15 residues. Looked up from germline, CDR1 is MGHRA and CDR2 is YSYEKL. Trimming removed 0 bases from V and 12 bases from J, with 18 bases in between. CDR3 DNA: TGCGCCAGCAGCCAAGAAGCCAGCCAAAATCTTGCGCAGTTCTTC. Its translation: CASSQEASQNLAQFF.

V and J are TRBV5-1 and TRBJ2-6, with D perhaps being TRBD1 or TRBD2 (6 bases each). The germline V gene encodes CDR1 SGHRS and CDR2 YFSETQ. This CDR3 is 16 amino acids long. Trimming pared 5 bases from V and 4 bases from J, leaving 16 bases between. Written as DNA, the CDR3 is TGCGCCAGCAGTCTGGCAGGGGAGGCCGGGGCCAACGTCCTGACTTTC. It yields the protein CASSLAGEAGANVLTF. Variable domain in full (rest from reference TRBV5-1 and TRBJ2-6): KAGVTQTPRYLIKTRGQQVTLSCSPISGHRSVSWYQQTPGQGLQFLFEYFSETQRNKGNFPGRFSGRQFSNSRSEMNVSTLELGDSALYLCASSLAGEAGANVLTFGAGSRLTVL.